This is a list of T cell receptor beta chains from one sample in a study of shared clonotypes between healthy human individuals. Assay: immunoSEQ multiplex PCR; the TCRdb copy retains only in-frame clones and omits some. The sample lists roughly 1 million clones; about 75% were seen once. Sequenced: memory CD4+ T cells sorted from blood. The receptors originated from a man aged 18 to 35 in good health. Each CDR3 is given with its conserved first and last residue. A D gene is named only where the DNA matches it firmly. Some rows mark clone size as missing; the rest say once, few, many or name a class of expanded clone.

d_call clone_size j_call v_call cdr3_nt cdr3_aa
TRBD1 - TRBJ2-7 TRBV10-3 TGTGCCATCTCGACAGGGTTCGAGCAGTACTTC CAISTGFEQYF
TRBD2 once TRBJ2-7 TRBV6-5 TGTGCCAGCAGCCCCGTCGACGCCGGGGGGTACGAGCAGTACTTC CASSPVDAGGYEQYF
- few TRBJ1-1 TRBV30 TGTGCCTGGGGCGGGCGCACTGAAGCTTTCTTT CAWGGRTEAFF
- few TRBJ1-2 TRBV6-6 TGTGCCAGCAGTTACTTGGCGACAGAAAGTGGCTACACCTTC CASSYLATESGYTF
TRBD2 - TRBJ2-3 TRBV5-6 TGTGCCAGCAGCTCCCGGACTAGCGGGAGGCCCACAGATACGCAGTATTTT CASSSRTSGRPTDTQYF
- few TRBJ1-5 TRBV28 TGTGCCAGCAGTTTGGTGGCAGGTCAGCCCCAGCATTTT CASSLVAGQPQHF
- - TRBJ1-1 TRBV2 TGTGCCAGCGAGGTGGGGCAGAACACTGAAGCTTTCTTT CASEVGQNTEAFF
TRBD1 - TRBJ2-7 TRBV27 TGTGCCAGCAGCCCGACAGGGGGGTCCTACGAGCAGTACTTC CASSPTGGSYEQYF
- - TRBJ2-2 TRBV10-3 TGTGCCATCAGTGAACGACTTACCGGGGAGCTGTTTTTT CAISERLTGELFF
TRBD1 - TRBJ2-1 TRBV5-1 TGCGCCAGCAGCCTAGGACAGGACTCCTACAATGAGCAGTTCTTC CASSLGQDSYNEQFF
- few TRBJ2-7 TRBV5-8 TGTGCCAGCAGCTTGGGGGGAGGAGCGCTCTACGAGCAGTACTTC CASSLGGGALYEQYF
TRBD2 - TRBJ2-1 TRBV7-9 TGTGCCAGCAGCCCCTGGAGCGGGGGGGTCAATGAGCAGTTCTTC CASSPWSGGVNEQFF
- once TRBJ2-1 TRBV7-7 TGTGCTAGCAGACCTTTGAGCTCCTACAATGAGCAGTTCTTC CASRPLSSYNEQFF
- - TRBJ2-1 TRBV28 TGTGCCAGTATCACCGGGAGCTCCTACAATGAGCAGTTCTTC CASITGSSYNEQFF
- many TRBJ2-7 TRBV9 TGTGCCAGCAGCGTAGATGCGCTCACCTACGAGCAGTACTTC CASSVDALTYEQYF
TRBD1 few TRBJ2-1 TRBV7-9 TGTGCCAGCAGCACCTCGGACAGGAGAAACAATGAGCAGTTCTTC CASSTSDRRNNEQFF
- many TRBJ1-5 TRBV6-1 TGTGCCATAGGGGCAGCTTTTGATCAGCCCCAGCATTTT CAIGAAFDQPQHF
- - TRBJ2-1 TRBV6-6 TGTGCCAGCAGTTACCGGGACTCCAGCTCCTACAATGAGCAGTTCTTC CASSYRDSSSYNEQFF
- - TRBJ1-2 TRBV28 TGTGCCAGCACGTCTGGGCCGCTAGGCTACACCTTC CASTSGPLGYTF
- - TRBJ2-1 TRBV11-3 TGTGCCAGCAGCTCCGGACAGACCCAATACAATGAGCAGTTCTTC CASSSGQTQYNEQFF
- - TRBJ2-3 TRBV19 TGTGCCAGTAGTGAGACAGGCACAGATACGCAGTATTTT CASSETGTDTQYF
- - TRBJ1-4 TRBV5-6 TGTGCCAGCAGCGGACGGACGGGGGCTCGAACTAATGAAAAACTGTTTTTT CASSGRTGARTNEKLFF
TRBD1 medium-sized TRBJ1-3 TRBV5-1 TGCGCCAGCAACCAGGGGGGCGTCGGAAACACCATATATTTT CASNQGGVGNTIYF
- many TRBJ2-5 TRBV5-1 TGCGCCAGCAGCTTGAGTCCCAACCAAGAGACCCAGTACTTC CASSLSPNQETQYF
- - TRBJ1-1 TRBV11-3 TGTGCCAGCAGCTTTGGACAGCCGAACACTGAAGCTTTCTTT CASSFGQPNTEAFF
- - TRBJ2-5 TRBV10-3 TGTGCCATCAGTGAGTACAGGGAAGAGACCCAGTACTTC CAISEYREETQYF
- - TRBJ2-7 TRBV18 TGTGCCAGCTCACCGTCGACAGGGCGGGGCGAGCAGTACTTC CASSPSTGRGEQYF
TRBD2 - TRBJ2-3 TRBV5-1 TGCGCCAGCAGCCGAGGGACTAGCGGGTCGAACACAGATACGCAGTATTTT CASSRGTSGSNTDTQYF
TRBD1 - TRBJ2-7 TRBV23-1 TGCGCCAGAGATCAACGTACGCGACAGGGGCCCGACGAGCAGTACTTC CARDQRTRQGPDEQYF
TRBD2 once TRBJ2-3 TRBV5-1 TGCGCCAGCAGCTTGAGCGGGGCTACGCAGTATTTT CASSLSGATQYF
- - TRBJ2-5 TRBV19 TGTGCCAGTAGTGTCTTGAACGAAAGACAAGAGACCCAGTACTTC CASSVLNERQETQYF
TRBD2 few TRBJ2-1 TRBV4-1 TGCGCCAGCAGAAAACAGGGCGGGAGGGACCAGAATGAGCAGTTCTTC CASRKQGGRDQNEQFF
- - TRBJ1-3 TRBV5-4 TGTGCCAGCAGCGCTGATTGGGGGCCTGGAAACACCATATATTTT CASSADWGPGNTIYF
- once TRBJ1-1 TRBV7-9 TGTGCCAGCAGCTTATCGGGAGCACGGAACACTGAAGCTTTCTTT CASSLSGARNTEAFF
TRBD1 - TRBJ2-7 TRBV29-1 TGCAGCGTTGGGGGACAGGGTCTGATCGAGCAGTACTTC CSVGGQGLIEQYF
- - TRBJ1-5 TRBV7-2 TGTGCCAGCAGCCCGACCGGACGGGCAGGGAAGGAGCCCCAGCATTTT CASSPTGRAGKEPQHF
- few TRBJ2-3 TRBV6-1 TGTGCCAGCAGTGTGACAGCCACAGATACGCAGTATTTT CASSVTATDTQYF
- few TRBJ1-5 TRBV19 TGTGCCAGTAGTCTTGGACAGTTACAGCCCCAGCATTTT CASSLGQLQPQHF
TRBD1 - TRBJ1-2 TRBV7-2 TGTGCCAGCAGCCAGGCGCAGGGGGGCTATGGCTACACCTTC CASSQAQGGYGYTF
- - TRBJ2-2 TRBV11-3 TGTGCCAGCAGCACCGGGTCGTATAACACCGGGGAGCTGTTTTTT CASSTGSYNTGELFF
- - TRBJ2-5 TRBV30 TGTGCCTGGAGTTTTGGACATAGCCAAGAGACCCAGTACTTC CAWSFGHSQETQYF
- - TRBJ1-2 TRBV7-9 TGTGCCAGCAGCTTAGCAGGGCAGGGCTACACCTTC CASSLAGQGYTF
TRBD1 - TRBJ2-7 TRBV5-4 TGTGCCAGCAGCGCCGGGACAGGGGGCAGGAACGAGCAGTACTTC CASSAGTGGRNEQYF
- - TRBJ2-1 TRBV4-3 TGCGCCAGCAGCCAAGTTGGCTGGCGGCCAGTCTTC CASSQVGWRPVF
TRBD1 - TRBJ1-1 TRBV5-1 TGCGCCAGCAGCCCGGGACAGGGGAGAACTGAAGCTTTCTTT CASSPGQGRTEAFF
- few TRBJ2-5 TRBV6-5 TGTGCCAGCAGTTACAATCTAGGCGGGACCCAGTACTTC CASSYNLGGTQYF